The rows below give T cell receptor beta chains drawn from one sample of a study of cytomegalovirus exposure and HLA in healthy donors. Some clones are missing from TCRdb's copy, which holds only in-frame ones; the method was immunoSEQ multiplex PCR. Seen here are around 150,000 clones, 72% observed once, and the top ten hold about 4.4%. Sequencing was done on a sample of PBMCs. The receptor set was obtained from a man between 45 and 60 years old in good health and CMV-seropositive. The CDR3 runs from the conserved cysteine through the conserved F or W. A D gene is named only where the DNA matches it firmly. A row's size may be missing; if present it is once, few, many or a size class.

v_call	d_call	j_call	clone_size	cdr3_aa	cdr3_nt
TRBV5-1	-	TRBJ1-1	once	CASSLSNEAFF	TGCGCCAGCAGCTTGTCCAATGAAGCTTTCTTT
TRBV15	TRBD2	TRBJ2-1	-	CATSRVLAGPYNEQFF	TGTGCCACCAGCAGAGTACTAGCGGGACCCTACAATGAGCAGTTCTTC
TRBV7-8	-	TRBJ1-2	-	CASSLPAGRANYGYTF	TGTGCCAGCAGCTTACCGGCAGGGCGAGCTAACTATGGCTACACCTTC
TRBV4-1	-	TRBJ2-6	-	CASSQDPTPGANVLTF	TGCGCCAGCAGCCAAGATCCCACACCTGGGGCCAACGTCCTGACTTTC
TRBV11-3	-	TRBJ1-5	-	CASSLDSSQPQHF	TGTGCCAGCAGCTTAGATTCCTCCCAGCCCCAGCATTTT
TRBV6-6	-	TRBJ2-4	-	CASSPVRQSQNIQYF	TGTGCCAGCAGCCCCGTCCGACAGAGCCAAAACATTCAGTACTTC
TRBV14	TRBD2	TRBJ2-7	-	CASSQLAGVSHEQYF	TGTGCCAGCAGCCAACTAGCGGGAGTGAGCCACGAGCAGTACTTC
TRBV2	-	TRBJ2-7	-	CASSRTANLRQQYF	TGTGCCAGCAGCCGCACAGCTAACCTACGACAACAGTACTTC
TRBV2	-	TRBJ2-5	-	CASSRAGVYQETQYF	TGTGCCAGCAGTCGGGCAGGGGTGTACCAAGAGACCCAGTACTTC
TRBV11-2	-	TRBJ1-2	few	CASSHSNGDGYTF	TGTGCCAGCAGCCACTCTAACGGGGATGGCTACACCTTC
TRBV19	TRBD2	TRBJ2-3	-	CASSTKTSASTDTQYF	TGTGCCAGTAGTACAAAGACTAGCGCTAGCACAGATACGCAGTATTTT
TRBV6-6	-	TRBJ2-5	once	CASTMGGRGETQYF	TGTGCCAGCACGATGGGAGGACGAGGAGAGACCCAGTACTTC
TRBV9	-	TRBJ1-2	-	CASSVSITSNYGYTF	TGTGCCAGCAGCGTAAGCATCACGAGCAACTATGGCTACACCTTC
TRBV5-4	-	TRBJ2-1	once	CASSRTGPGNEQFF	TGTGCCAGCAGCCGGACTGGGCCCGGCAATGAGCAGTTCTTC
TRBV5-1	-	TRBJ1-1	few	CASSLQGNTEAFF	TGCGCCAGCAGCTTACAGGGGAACACTGAAGCTTTCTTT
TRBV7-2	-	TRBJ2-7	-	CASSKSGSFPYEQYF	TGTGCCAGCAGCAAGAGCGGGTCCTTCCCCTACGAGCAGTACTTC
TRBV27	-	TRBJ2-1	few	CASNENRLSNEQFF	TGTGCCAGCAACGAGAACAGGTTAAGCAATGAGCAGTTCTTC
TRBV7-9	TRBD1	TRBJ1-6	few	CASSSQGTLGSPLHF	TGTGCCAGCAGCTCACAGGGGACCCTCGGTTCACCCCTCCACTTT
TRBV4-1	-	TRBJ2-2	-	CASSQGAITGELFF	TGCGCCAGCAGCCAAGGGGCGATCACCGGGGAGCTGTTTTTT
TRBV7-2	-	TRBJ2-3	few	CASSATRDTDTQYF	TGTGCCAGCAGCGCCACACGGGACACAGATACGCAGTATTTT
TRBV18	-	TRBJ2-2	-	CASSSVGELFF	TGTGCCAGCTCATCGGTCGGGGAGCTGTTTTTT
TRBV5-6	-	TRBJ1-2	-	CASSLAGGFGGYTF	TGTGCCAGCAGCTTGGCCGGGGGTTTCGGTGGCTACACCTTC
TRBV19	-	TRBJ2-7	-	CASSPVADTYEQYF	TGTGCCAGTAGTCCGGTAGCAGATACCTACGAGCAGTACTTC
TRBV28	TRBD1	TRBJ2-3	-	CASSLLSGQGATDTQYF	TGTGCCAGCAGTTTATTATCGGGACAGGGGGCCACAGATACGCAGTATTTT
TRBV18	TRBD1	TRBJ1-5	few	CASSSQQGDQPQHF	TGTGCCAGCTCATCTCAACAGGGGGACCAGCCCCAGCATTTT
TRBV7-2	TRBD1	TRBJ1-4	-	CASSFRDRDGKLFF	TGTGCCAGCAGCTTCCGGGACAGGGACGGAAAACTGTTTTTT
TRBV6-5	-	TRBJ1-2	once	CASSPGQGYTDGYTF	TGTGCCAGTTCCCCTGGGCAGGGCTATACAGATGGCTACACCTTC
TRBV11-2	TRBD2	TRBJ2-1	-	CASSMTSPTGEQFF	TGTGCCAGCAGCATGACTAGCCCAACGGGTGAGCAGTTCTTC
TRBV6-1	TRBD1	TRBJ1-2	-	CASKEQGRNGYTF	TGTGCCAGCAAAGAACAGGGGAGGAATGGCTACACCTTC
TRBV2	-	TRBJ2-2	-	CASYFSGGGELFF	TGTGCCAGCTACTTTAGCGGTGGCGGGGAGCTGTTTTTT
TRBV7-9	TRBD1	TRBJ1-2	-	CASSFGTGVGYTF	TGTGCCAGCAGCTTTGGGACAGGGGTTGGCTACACCTTC
TRBV5-6	-	TRBJ2-3	-	CASSLDYGTDTQYF	TGTGCCAGCAGCTTGGATTACGGGACAGATACGCAGTATTTT
TRBV5-5	-	TRBJ2-2	few	CASLRLANTGELFF	TGTGCCAGCCTAAGACTAGCGAACACCGGGGAGCTGTTTTTT
TRBV27	TRBD2	TRBJ2-1	-	CASSQIGWEGLRQFF	TGTGCCAGCAGTCAGATCGGTTGGGAGGGCCTAAGGCAGTTCTTC
TRBV11-2	-	TRBJ2-1	-	CASSGNEQFF	TGTGCCAGCTCGGGCAATGAGCAGTTCTTC
TRBV5-1	-	TRBJ2-6	-	CASSLVLEGLSGANVLTF	TGCGCCAGCAGCTTGGTCTTGGAGGGCCTCTCTGGGGCCAACGTCCTGACTTTC
TRBV27	-	TRBJ1-5	few	CASSSGLLSNQPQHF	TGTGCCAGCAGCTCTGGACTGCTTAGCAATCAGCCCCAGCATTTT